This TCR beta chain was captured by sequencing in a study of response to subunit inactivated influenza vaccine. The CDR3 runs 13 residues. Germline loops: CDR1 DFQATT, CDR2 SNEGSKA (reference sequence). Between the trimmed V and J ends, which lost 3 bases and 3 bases, there was a span of 9 bases. Using its own MiXCR run on the RT-PCR reads, TCRdb lists one record per CDR3 protein. The table has around 160,000 distinct CDR3 sequences, 9.5% to 13% seen once. The chain is built from TRBV20-1 and TRBJ1-5; D call uncertain. The sample consisted of non-naive T cells sorted from PBMCs, taken about 6 weeks after vaccination. This sequence was found in a man aged 50 to 60 who received an inactivated influenza vaccine. The CDR3 region has the DNA TGCAGTGCTAGGGAGATAAACAATCAGCCCCAGCATTTT. Translating gives CSAREINNQPQHF.